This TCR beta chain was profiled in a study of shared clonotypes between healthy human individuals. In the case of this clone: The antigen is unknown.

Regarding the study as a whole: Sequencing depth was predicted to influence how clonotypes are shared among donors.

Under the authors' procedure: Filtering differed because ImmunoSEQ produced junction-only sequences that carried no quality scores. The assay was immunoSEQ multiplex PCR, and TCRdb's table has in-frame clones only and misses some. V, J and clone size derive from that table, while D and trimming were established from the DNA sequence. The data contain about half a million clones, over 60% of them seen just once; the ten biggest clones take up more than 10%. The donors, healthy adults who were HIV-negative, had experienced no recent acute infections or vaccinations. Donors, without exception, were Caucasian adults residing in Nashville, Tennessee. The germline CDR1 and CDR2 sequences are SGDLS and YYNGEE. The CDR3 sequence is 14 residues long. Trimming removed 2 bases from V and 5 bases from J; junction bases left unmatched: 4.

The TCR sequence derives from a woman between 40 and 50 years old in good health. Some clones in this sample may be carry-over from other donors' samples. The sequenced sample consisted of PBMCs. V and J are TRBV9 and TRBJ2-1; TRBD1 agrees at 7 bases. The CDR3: CASSVGTANNEQFF. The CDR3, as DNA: TGTGCCAGCAGCGTCGGGACAGCCAACAATGAGCAGTTCTTC.